Listed here are 12 T cell receptor beta chains from one sample, sequenced in a study of blood T cells in healthy people across ages. Using a J-beta primer mix together with a sample-barcoded 5' primer, a second PCR was run for about 6 to 12 cycles. TCRdb fed the 5' RACE reads into MiXCR, producing one record per CDR3 protein. The sample has about 1.4 million distinct CDR3 sequences, approximately 60% seen once; the top ten hold approximately 7%. Sequenced input: blood. These receptors all come from a man between 18 and 29 years old in good health.

This clonotype was counted a few times. The chain has TRBV20-1 and TRBJ1-1; no clear D gene. Trimming left V 3 bases short and J 5 bases short, with 19 bases between. This CDR3 contains 15 residues. The V gene's germline CDR1 is DFQATT and CDR2 SNEGSKA (reference sequence). The CDR3 spells CSASPGIVRATEAFF. CDR3 DNA: TGCAGTGCTAGCCCCGGGATAGTCCGAGCAACTGAAGCTTTCTTT.

The rearrangement links TRBV12-3 or TRBV12-4 to TRBJ2-4, with D unclear. Trimming removed 2 bases from V and 13 bases from J, with 18 bases in between. This CDR3 is built from 14 residues. In DNA, the CDR3 is TGTGCCAGCAGTTTAATTCTAGGTTTGGGTGAGCAGTACTTC. Its protein product is CASSLILGLGEQYF.

The chain has TRBV7-9 and TRBJ2-4; 9 nucleotides agree with TRBD2. The CDR3 spans 20 residues. Germline-derived CDR1 and CDR2 are SEHNR and FQNEAQ (reference sequence). V lost 5 bases and J lost 2; bases outside the gene matches: 19. The CDR3 nucleotides read TGTGCCAGCAGCCCTGTTAGCGGGGGCCGCTATCGGGGTACCAAAAACATTCAGTACTTC. Protein product: CASSPVSGGRYRGTKNIQYF.

This clonotype was counted a few times. The chain is built from TRBV29-1 and TRBJ2-3, with TRBD2 identical over 9 bases. The V gene's germline CDR1 is SQVTM and CDR2 ANQGSEA. V shed 7 bases, J shed 2 bases, and the junction held 4 bases outside the gene matches. This CDR3 has 13 amino acids. CDR3 bases: TGCAGCGGGGGACTAGCTAACACAGATACGCAGTATTTT. Protein product: CSGGLANTDTQYF.

The rearrangement joins TRBV12-3 or TRBV12-4 to TRBJ1-5, with 10 bases identical to TRBD1. V lost 7 bases, J lost 6 bases, and 9 bases stayed unmatched. This CDR3 contains 15 residues. The CDR3 bases are TGTGCCAGCACATTCGGGACAGGGGACCCTCAGCCCCAGCATTTT. This sequence encodes CASTFGTGDPQPQHF.

This rearrangement joins TRBV4-1 to TRBJ2-3; D perhaps matches TRBD2 (6 bases). V was shortened by 4 bases and J by 10 bases, with 12 bases between the two germline ends. This CDR3 comprises 12 residues. Germline CDR1 is MGHRA and CDR2 is YSYEKL. The CDR3 nucleotides read TGCGCCAGCAGCCCTCGACTAGTCCCGCAGTATTTT. Translating gives CASSPRLVPQYF.

The chain is built from TRBV20-1 and TRBJ1-1; D gene ambiguous. This CDR3 contains 11 residues. CDR1 is DFQATT, CDR2 SNEGSKA, per germline (reference sequence). Trimming left V 4 bases short and J 6 bases short, with 9 bases between. The CDR3 spells CSATAHSEAFF. In DNA, the CDR3 is TGCAGTGCTACGGCCCACTCTGAAGCTTTCTTT.

The chain combines TRBV14 with TRBJ2-5; possibly TRBD1 for D (5 bases). This CDR3 has 18 amino acids. Trimming took off 0 bases at V and 6 bases at J, with 23 bases between the two ends. Germline CDR1 SGHDN, CDR2 FVKESK. The CDR3 loop reads CASSQDKGQGFVEKTQYF. In nucleotides, the CDR3 is TGTGCCAGCAGCCAAGATAAGGGGCAGGGCTTCGTCGAGAAGACCCAGTACTTC.

V is TRBV20-1 and J is TRBJ2-7; 9 nucleotides match TRBD1. This CDR3 has 15 amino acids. Trimming at V came to 2 bases and at J to 3 bases, leaving 8 bases not matched to a gene. CDR1 and CDR2 (germline): DFQATT, SNEGSKA (reference sequence). CDR3 loop: CSARSGQGSFYEQYF. Written as DNA, the CDR3 is TGCAGTGCTAGATCAGGACAGGGGTCTTTCTACGAGCAGTACTTC.

The chain employs TRBV20-1 and TRBJ2-5; TRBD2 agrees at 10 bases. TRBJ2-7 explains the end of the DNA better; the J call may be wrong. Looked up from germline, CDR1 is DFQATT and CDR2 is SNEGSKA (reference sequence). The CDR3 extends over 14 amino acids. The CDR3 protein is CSADTLAGGIEQYF. CDR3 sequence (DNA): TGCAGTGCTGATACCTTAGCGGGAGGTATCGAGCAGTACTTC.

The chain recombines TRBV20-1 with TRBJ2-4; D may be TRBD1 or TRBD2 (5 bases each). The closer fit of TRBJ2-7 to the DNA end suggests the J call may be wrong. This CDR3 spans 12 amino acids. The germline gives CDR1 DFQATT, CDR2 SNEGSKA (reference sequence). CDR3 coding DNA: TGCAGTGCCCTCGAGGGGTCCCACGAGCAGTACTTC. Translated: CSALEGSHEQYF.

The chain uses TRBV5-5 and TRBJ2-3; 12 bases agree with TRBD2. CDR3 length equals 17 residues. Germline assignment: CDR1 SGHKS and CDR2 YYEKEE (reference sequence). V was clipped by 3 bases and J by 4 bases; unmatched bases: 9. In nucleotides, the CDR3 is TGTGCCAGCAGCTCAAGACTAGCGGGGGACCGGGCAGATACGCAGTATTTT. Protein: CASSSRLAGDRADTQYF.